Below, 2 T cell receptor beta chains from the same sample are listed, as sequenced in a study of identical twins. Each CDR3 protein gets one entry after TCRdb re-called the 5' RACE reads with MiXCR. The data hold under 300,000 distinct CDR3 sequences, with 5.5% to 7.5% observed a single time. This sample was shared with a second study, whose subject was T cells expressing NK-cell markers.

Sequenced sample: CD8+ T cells sorted from blood. These TCRs come from a woman in her late teens or twenties in good health.

This clonotype was detected many times. This sequence joins TRBV12-3 or TRBV12-4 and TRBJ1-1; D remains unclear. The V gene lost 5 bases and the J gene lost 3 bases, with 7 bases spanning the gap. There are 12 residues in the CDR3. The CDR3 is CASSLQYTEAFF. The CDR3 DNA reads as TGTGCCAGCAGTCTCCAGTACACTGAAGCTTTCTTT.

This clonotype was seen repeatedly, ten times or more. This chain uses TRBV6-2 or TRBV6-3 with TRBJ2-7; the D is unclear. Germline V CDR1 and CDR2: MNHEY, SVGEGT. The V gene lost 4 bases and the J gene lost 3 bases, with 10 bases spanning the gap. CDR3 size: 13 residues. The DNA for the CDR3 is TGTGCCAGCAGTTCCCTAGTGAGCTACGAGCAGTACTTC. Its protein is CASSSLVSYEQYF.